These 24 T cell receptor beta chains were all obtained from the same sample, sequenced in a study of cytomegalovirus exposure and HLA in healthy donors (dated by TCRdb to 2016 to 2017). Library method: the immunoSEQ multiplex PCR assay. TCRdb mirrors the immuneACCESS table, restricted to in-frame sequences. Some clones are absent from its copies; in checked studies, under half trace to an unresolved V gene, and the reason for the others is unknown. In this sample the table shows approximately 65,000 clones, 94% of which occur a single time. The ten most abundant clones make up more than 0.8% of the sample. The sequenced material came from PBMCs. The receptors shown here come from a woman between 18 and 30 years old in good health and CMV-seronegative.

This chain joins TRBV27 and TRBJ1-6, with D possibly matching TRBD1 (5 bases). The germline V gene has CDR1 MNHEY and CDR2 SMNVEV (reference sequence). This CDR3 spans 16 amino acids. V was cut by 5 bases and J by 5 bases, with 16 bases left in between. CDR3 in amino acids: CASSLRDRGDNSPLHF. For the CDR3, the DNA is TGTGCCAGCAGTCTCCGGGACCGGGGGGATAATTCACCCCTCCACTTT.

V is TRBV7-9 and J is TRBJ2-7; TRBD2 matches 9 bases. Per germline, CDR1 SEHNR and CDR2 FQNEAQ (reference sequence). J was trimmed by 2 bases and V by 4 bases; bases with no gene match: 12. This CDR3 has 17 amino acids. The CDR3 DNA reads as TGTGCCAGCAGCTCCATTAGGGCCAGCGGGGGGCCCTACGAGCAGTACTTC. Its protein product is CASSSIRASGGPYEQYF.

A single count supports this clone. This chain uses TRBV6-5 with TRBJ2-7; tentatively, D is TRBD1 (5 bases). Germline CDR1 is MNHEY and CDR2 is SVGAGI. The CDR3 is 16 amino acids. Trimming pared 2 bases from V and 6 bases from J, leaving 20 bases between. In nucleotides, the CDR3 is TGTGCCAGCAGTTACGGATCCACAGGAGAAGGGTCCGAGCAGTACTTC. It translates to CASSYGSTGEGSEQYF.

J is TRBJ1-4 and V is TRBV4-1; maybe TRBD1 (6 bases). This CDR3 is built from 18 residues. Germline CDR1 is MGHRA and CDR2 is YSYEKL. V shed 1 base and J shed 10 bases, with 25 bases lying between them. The DNA for the CDR3 is TGCGCCAGCAGCCAAGTGAGCCTATCCAGGGGCGTAGTGGGAAAACTGTTTTTT. Its translation: CASSQVSLSRGVVGKLFF.

V and J are TRBV7-2 and TRBJ2-1; 10 bases are shared with TRBD2. The CDR3 sequence is 14 residues long. The ends lost 1 base at V and 10 bases at J; junction bases unmatched: 4. Looked up from germline, CDR1 is SGHTA and CDR2 is FQGNSA. The CDR3: CASSLEWGLAEQFF. Written as DNA, the CDR3 is TGTGCCAGCAGCTTAGAATGGGGACTAGCGGAGCAGTTCTTC.

The V call is TRBV5-6, the J call TRBJ2-7, with 7 positions matching TRBD1. Germline V lookup: CDR1 SGHDT, CDR2 YYEEEE. J was trimmed by 6 bases and V by 1 base; bases with no gene match: 13. This CDR3 comprises 16 residues. CDR3 in DNA: TGTGCCAGCAGCTTGCTCTTTCTGACAGGGCTTTCCGAGCAGTACTTC. It yields the protein CASSLLFLTGLSEQYF.

The chain is built from TRBV9 and TRBJ2-3, with 13 bases that match TRBD2. Germline CDR1 SGDLS, CDR2 YYNGEE. The CDR3 spans 16 residues. Trimming cost V 3 bases and J 4 bases; bases outside gene matches: 5. The CDR3 sequence: CASSGLAGGSSDTQYF. CDR3 DNA sequence: TGTGCCAGCAGCGGACTAGCGGGGGGATCCTCAGATACGCAGTATTTT.

The chain employs TRBV19 and TRBJ1-6; D uncertain. Trimming took off 1 base at V and 7 bases at J, with 11 bases between the two ends. The germline V gene has CDR1 LNHDA and CDR2 SQIVND (reference sequence). The CDR3 is 15 residues long. CDR3 coding DNA: TGTGCCAGTAGTATAGGAACCCACCGGAATTCACCCCTCCACTTT. Protein product: CASSIGTHRNSPLHF.

The gene calls are TRBV27 and TRBJ2-3, with a possible D match to TRBD2 (6 bases). V shed 7 bases and J shed 0 bases, with 17 bases lying between them. Looked up from germline, CDR1 is MNHEY and CDR2 is SMNVEV (reference sequence). The CDR3 length is 16 residues. CDR3 nucleotides: TGTGCCAGCAAACGCCTAGCGCCGGCTAGCACAGATACGCAGTATTTT. Its translation: CASKRLAPASTDTQYF.

The gene calls are TRBV28 and TRBJ1-5, with D possibly matching TRBD1 (6 bases). Germline CDR1 and CDR2: MDHEN and SYDVKM. This CDR3 is built from 12 residues. Trimming took off 8 bases at V and 4 bases at J, with 9 bases between the two ends. The CDR3: CASGGANQPQHF. CDR3 coding DNA: TGTGCCAGCGGGGGCGCAAATCAGCCCCAGCATTTT.

The CDR3 bases are TGTGCCAGCAGCCAAGAGGTCCAGGGTCGAACAGATACGCAGTATTTT. Its translation is CASSQEVQGRTDTQYF. The chain recombines TRBV4-2 with TRBJ2-3, with D possibly TRBD1 on 5 matching bases. The germline V gene encodes CDR1 LGHNA and CDR2 YNFKEQ. V was pared by 0 bases and J by 3 bases, with 13 bases between. This CDR3 comprises 16 residues.

This chain links TRBV11-3 with TRBJ2-2; TRBD2 agrees at 7 bases. The germline V gene encodes CDR1 SGHNT and CDR2 YENEEA. After removal of 0 bases from V and 7 bases from J, the junction contained 5 bases not matched to a gene. The CDR3 length is 15 residues. The CDR3, as DNA: TGTGCCAGCAGCTTAGATGGGAGGGCCCACGGGGAGCTGTTTTTT. It specifies CASSLDGRAHGELFF. Complete variable domain (other parts from reference TRBV11-3 and TRBJ2-2): EAGVVQSPRYKIIEKKQPVAFWCNPISGHNTLYWYLQNLGQGPELLIRYENEEAVDDSQLPKDRFSAERLKGVDSTLKIQPAELGDSAVYLCASSLDGRAHGELFFGEGSRLTVL.

V usage is TRBV4-3 and J usage is TRBJ1-6; D gene unclear. Germline V gives CDR1 LGHNA, CDR2 YSLEER. The V gene lost 0 bases and the J gene lost 6 bases, with 12 bases spanning the gap. The CDR3 extends over 16 amino acids. The CDR3 DNA sequence: TGCGCCAGCAGCCAAGATCGGGGAGGCGGTAATTCACCCCTCCACTTT. It is translated as CASSQDRGGGNSPLHF.

This clone came up once. This chain uses TRBV27 with TRBJ2-7, with TRBD1 identical over 7 bases. The V gene end was trimmed by 4 bases and the J gene end by 0 bases; junction bases not matched to a gene: 6. The CDR3 loop spans 15 amino acids. Germline assignment: CDR1 MNHEY and CDR2 SMNVEV (reference sequence). This chain's CDR3 is CASSSDRLSSYEQYF. CDR3 sequence (DNA): TGTGCCAGCAGTTCGGACAGGCTCAGCTCCTACGAGCAGTACTTC.

J is TRBJ1-1 and V is TRBV28; TRBD1 might be the D (6 bases). The CDR3 length is 13 residues. V was trimmed by 4 bases and J by 0 bases, leaving 6 bases between them. The germline V gene encodes CDR1 MDHEN and CDR2 SYDVKM. CDR3 nucleotide sequence: TGTGCCAGCAGTTACAGGGTGAACACTGAAGCTTTCTTT. It translates to CASSYRVNTEAFF.

The chain uses TRBV2 and TRBJ2-1; a possible D gene is TRBD2 (6 bases). This CDR3 is 16 amino acids long. The germline CDR1 and CDR2 sequences are SNHLY and FYNNEI. Deletions cut 2 bases from V and 3 bases from J, with 14 bases between. CDR3 coding DNA: TGTGCCAGCAGTGAATTTCGGGAGCAGATCTACAATGAGCAGTTCTTC. Protein: CASSEFREQIYNEQFF.

J is TRBJ2-1 and V is TRBV2, with 8 bases lining up with TRBD2. This CDR3 has 13 residues. CDR1 and CDR2 (germline): SNHLY, FYNNEI. With V trimmed by 5 bases and J by 5 bases, 2 bases remained unmatched. The CDR3 DNA reads as TGTGCCAGCAGTTGGACTAGCAACAATGAGCAGTTCTTC. This translates into CASSWTSNNEQFF.

The J gene is TRBJ2-7, the V gene TRBV10-3, with TRBD2 identical over 8 bases. Germline V CDR1 and CDR2: ENHRY, SYGVKD. The junction had 4 bases not matched to a gene; V was cut back by 2 bases and J by 4 bases. This CDR3 comprises 14 residues. The CDR3 region has the DNA TGTGCCATCAGTGAGAGGACTAGCAGGTACGAGCAGTACTTC. Translated: CAISERTSRYEQYF.

The genes are TRBV19 and TRBJ1-5; 7 nucleotides line up with TRBD1. The germline V gene encodes CDR1 LNHDA and CDR2 SQIVND (reference sequence). J lost 2 bases, V lost 3 bases, and 4 bases had no gene match. CDR3 size: 15 residues. Here the CDR3 DNA reads TGTGCCAGTAGTATGAGCCAGGGGGGCAATCAGCCCCAGCATTTT. Protein: CASSMSQGGNQPQHF.

This chain connects TRBV5-6 to TRBJ2-5; D remains ambiguous. This CDR3 region has 12 residues. Between the trimmed V and J ends, which lost 2 bases and 5 bases, there was a span of 7 bases. The germline V gene encodes CDR1 SGHDT and CDR2 YYEEEE. CDR3 DNA sequence: TGTGCCAGCAGCTTCTGGCTGGAGACCCAGTACTTC. Translated: CASSFWLETQYF.

This CDR3 is CAGSSATNEKLFF. The CDR3 DNA is TGTGCCGGCTCGTCAGCAACTAATGAAAAACTGTTTTTT. The gene calls are TRBV28 and TRBJ1-4; D not certain. The germline CDR1 and CDR2 sequences are MDHEN and SYDVKM. The CDR3 extends over 13 amino acids. V shed 11 bases and J shed 0 bases, with 10 bases lying between them.

The chain uses TRBV7-3 and TRBJ2-7; D unclear. CDR3 size: 16 residues. CDR1 is SGHTA, CDR2 FQGTGA, per germline. Trimming removed 0 bases at V and 1 base at J, with 13 bases between. CDR3 region: CASSLTGGPASYEQYF. The CDR3 nucleotides are TGTGCCAGCAGCTTAACCGGCGGTCCTGCATCCTACGAGCAGTACTTC.

The V call is TRBV7-3, the J call TRBJ2-2, with 9 bases fitting TRBD2. With 5 bases clipped from V and 4 bases from J, the junction kept 5 bases outside the gene matches. The CDR3 is 15 amino acids. CDR1 and CDR2 from the germline V gene are SGHTA and FQGTGA. This CDR3 reads CASSINSGGTGELFF. For the CDR3, the DNA is TGTGCCAGCAGCATCAATAGCGGGGGCACCGGGGAGCTGTTTTTT.

V is TRBV28 and J is TRBJ1-4; D possibly corresponds to TRBD1 (5 bases). CDR3 size: 15 residues. Germline CDR1 is MDHEN and CDR2 is SYDVKM. Trimming shortened V by 6 bases and J by 8 bases, and 19 bases separated the two germline ends. The CDR3 is CASSPRADGGEKLFF. The CDR3, as DNA: TGTGCCAGCAGCCCCAGGGCGGACGGTGGGGAAAAACTGTTTTTT.